These 22 T cell receptor beta chains came from one sample sequenced in a study of blood T cells in healthy people across ages (dated by TCRdb to between 2014 and 2017). Library preparation employed 5' RACE. The sample was run on an Illumina HiSeq 2500. A second 7 to 11 cycle PCR used a sample-barcoded 5' primer and a J-beta primer mix. Through fastp at Q25 and MiXCR, TCRdb rebuilt clones from the public reads, retaining in-frame beta chains. A single entry per CDR3 protein holds the most common genes and DNA from its merged rows. The sample includes roughly 700,000 distinct CDR3 sequences, with approximately 25% observed a single time. The ten most abundant clones make up 9.4% of the sample. These data were also filed under a second study, of T cells of mothers and their children.

Sequencing used blood. Source of these receptors: a boy aged 5-17 years in good health.

J is TRBJ1-1 and V is TRBV9; D call uncertain. This CDR3 spans 13 amino acids. Germline CDR1 SGDLS, CDR2 YYNGEE. Trimming shortened V by 0 bases and J by 4 bases, and 7 bases separated the two germline ends. CDR3 sequence (DNA): TGTGCCAGCAGCGTAGAGCTGGGCACTGAAGCTTTCTTT. Translation gives CASSVELGTEAFF.

The chain joins TRBV7-2 to TRBJ2-5; perhaps D is TRBD1 or TRBD2 (5 bases each). CDR1 and CDR2 from the germline V gene are SGHTA and FQGNSA. The CDR3 has 16 residues. Trimming took off 5 bases at V and 0 bases at J, with 16 bases between the two ends. The CDR3, as DNA: TGTGCCAGCAGCCCCTTGGGACGCCCCTACCAAGAGACCCAGTACTTC. It is translated as CASSPLGRPYQETQYF.

About this clonotype: At one end, the junction sequence differs from germline, possibly due to a read error. V is TRBV5-1 and J is TRBJ1-1; D not certain. The V gene's germline CDR1 is SGHRS and CDR2 YFSETQ. The CDR3 sequence is 15 residues long. The CDR3 loop reads CASSLGGTMNTEAFF. The CDR3 DNA follows: TGCGCCAGCAGCTTGGGCGGAACCATGAACACTGAAGCCTTCTTT.

This clonotype occurred a few times. Here the CDR3 reads CSVDRGGMPSDNEQFF. The CDR3 nucleotides read TGCAGCGTTGATAGGGGAGGGATGCCCTCAGACAATGAGCAGTTCTTC. The genes are TRBV29-1 and TRBJ2-1, with 7 bases lining up with TRBD2. This CDR3 comprises 16 residues. J was trimmed by 5 bases and V by 3 bases; bases with no gene match: 13. Germline V gene lookup returns CDR1 SQVTM and CDR2 ANQGSEA.

V gene TRBV25-1 combines with J gene TRBJ2-5; 9 bases map to TRBD2. The better agreement between TRBJ2-1 and the DNA end casts doubt on the J call. This CDR3 is 13 amino acids long. Germline lookup yields CDR1 MGHDK and CDR2 SYGVNS. The CDR3 region is CASREREEGEQFF. As DNA, the CDR3 is TGTGCCAGCAGAGAGCGGGAGGAGGGGGAGCAGTTCTTC.

This clonotype came up a few times. The V gene is TRBV12-3 or TRBV12-4, the J gene TRBJ1-4; 7 bases fit TRBD1. CDR3 length equals 14 residues. With 6 bases clipped from V and 7 bases from J, the junction kept 8 bases outside the gene matches. CDR3 loop: CASRDRQGSEKLFF. Written as DNA, the CDR3 is TGTGCCAGCAGAGACCGACAGGGTAGTGAAAAACTGTTTTTT.

This clonotype was found once. This chain links TRBV5-1 with TRBJ2-1; 11 nucleotides agree with TRBD2. Trimming cost V 4 bases and J 0 bases; bases outside gene matches: 15. CDR1 is SGHRS, CDR2 YFSETQ, per germline. The CDR3 sequence is 20 residues long. The CDR3 sequence is CASSRSLSGGAVRSYNEQFF. The CDR3 coding sequence is TGCGCCAGCAGCCGCAGCCTTAGCGGGGGGGCCGTGCGCTCCTACAATGAGCAGTTCTTC.

This clonotype was found a few times. Germline and junction disagree at one end, which may indicate a read error. This chain links TRBV7-7 with TRBJ2-5; 10 nucleotides agree with TRBD1. Per the germline V gene, CDR1 is SSHAT and CDR2 is FNYEAQ (reference sequence). This CDR3 is built from 15 residues. CDR3 residues: CASSWGGTGEETQYF. Here the CDR3 DNA reads TGTGCTAGCAGCTGGGGAGGGACAGGGGAGGAGACCCAGTACTTC.

This clonotype was detected only once. This sequence joins TRBV12-3 or TRBV12-4 and TRBJ2-1; no definite D call. V lost 6 bases to trimming and J lost 5 bases, with 11 bases between them. CDR3 length equals 13 residues. The CDR3 sequence: CASSPGSDNEQFF. The CDR3 nucleotides are TGTGCCAGCAGCCCAGGAAGTGACAATGAGCAGTTCTTC.

The V gene is TRBV2, the J gene TRBJ2-7, with 11 positions matching TRBD2. V gave up 6 bases and J gave up 1 base; unmatched junction bases: 8. CDR3 length: 16 amino acids. Germline V lookup: CDR1 SNHLY, CDR2 FYNNEI. DNA of the CDR3: TGTGCCAGCAGCGTCCTGACTAGCGGGGTATCCTACGAGCAGTACTTC. Translation gives CASSVLTSGVSYEQYF. Combining the CDR3 with reference TRBV2 and TRBJ2-7 gives the whole variable domain EPEVTQTPSHQVTQMGQEVILRCVPISNHLYFYWYRQILGQKVEFLVSFYNNEISEKSEIFDDQFSVERPDGSNFTLKIRSTKLEDSAMYFCASSVLTSGVSYEQYFGPGTRLTVT.

The CDR3 DNA reads as TGTGCCAGCAGTGAAGCTTACCTGACAAATACCTACGAGCAGTACTTC. This sequence encodes CASSEAYLTNTYEQYF. The chain carries TRBV2 and TRBJ2-7; D not certain. The CDR3 totals 16 residues. Germline V gene sequence: CDR1 SNHLY, CDR2 FYNNEI. Trimming pared 0 bases from V and 2 bases from J, leaving 14 bases between. Full variable domain (missing parts from reference TRBV2 and TRBJ2-7): EPEVTQTPSHQVTQMGQEVILRCVPISNHLYFYWYRQILGQKVEFLVSFYNNEISEKSEIFDDQFSVERPDGSNFTLKIRSTKLEDSAMYFCASSEAYLTNTYEQYFGPGTRLTVT.

The genes are TRBV2 and TRBJ2-5; D ambiguous. TRBJ2-1 explains the end of the DNA better; the J call may be wrong. Germline V lookup: CDR1 SNHLY, CDR2 FYNNEI. This CDR3 has 12 residues. CDR3 protein: CASSDQSLEQFF. The CDR3 DNA reads as TGTGCCAGCAGTGACCAGTCCCTTGAGCAGTTCTTC.

This clonotype turned up a few times. This chain connects TRBV7-2 to TRBJ2-1; D gene ambiguous. Deletions cut 8 bases from V and 0 bases from J, with 14 bases between. Germline loops: CDR1 SGHTA, CDR2 FQGNSA. The CDR3 is made up of 15 amino acids. CDR3 in amino acids: CASLFNVGSYNEQFF. CDR3 DNA: TGTGCCAGCCTGTTCAATGTGGGCTCCTACAATGAGCAGTTCTTC.

The chain couples TRBV7-2 to TRBJ2-5; no definite D call. The CDR3 extends over 14 amino acids. The germline V and J ends were trimmed by 5 bases and 5 bases, with 15 bases remaining between them. Germline assignment: CDR1 SGHTA and CDR2 FQGNSA. CDR3 in amino acids: CASSTSPAWETQYF. CDR3 nucleotides: TGTGCCAGCAGCACTTCCCCGGCGTGGGAGACCCAGTACTTC.

The chain recombines TRBV18 with TRBJ2-3; perhaps TRBD2 as D (7 bases). The CDR3 loop spans 17 amino acids. With 1 base removed from V and 3 bases from J, the gap between germline ends came to 17 bases. The germline CDR1 and CDR2 sequences are KGHSH and LQKENI. This CDR3 is CASSPLRGASPTDTQYF. CDR3 coding DNA: TGTGCCAGCTCACCACTCCGGGGGGCATCTCCGACAGATACGCAGTATTTT.

In the case of this clonotype: The junction shows a germline mismatch at one end, possibly a read error. The gene calls are TRBV9 and TRBJ2-6; 11 nucleotides align to TRBD2. The CDR3 contains 19 residues. Germline V gene sequence: CDR1 SGDLS, CDR2 YYNGEE. CDR3 loop: CASSVDLGLAVSGAKVLTF. CDR3 coding DNA: TGTGCCAGCAGCGTAGATCTGGGACTAGCGGTCTCTGGGGCCAAAGTCCTGACTTTC. The full variable domain, completed using reference TRBV9 and TRBJ2-6, is DSGVTQTPKHLITATGQRVTLRCSPRSGDLSVYWYQQSLDQGLQFLIQYYNGEERAKGNILERFSAQQFPDLHSELNLSSLELGDSALYFCASSVDLGLAVSGAKVLTFGAGSRLTVL.

Comments on this clonotype: The junction departs from germline at one end; a sequencing error may be responsible. The CDR3 spells CAISPLAKGGMNTEAFF. As DNA, the CDR3 is TGCGCCATCAGCCCCCTGGCAAAGGGCGGGATGAACACTGAAGCTTTCTTT. The chain uses TRBV4-3 and TRBJ1-1; D gene uncertain. Germline-derived CDR1 and CDR2 are LGHNA and YSLEER. The length of the CDR3 is 17 residues.

This chain links TRBV20-1 with TRBJ2-3; TRBD2 matches 12 bases. Per germline, CDR1 DFQATT and CDR2 SNEGSKA (reference sequence). This CDR3 has 15 amino acids. V shed 2 bases, J shed 3 bases, and the junction held 3 bases outside the gene matches. The CDR3 here is CSARLTSGRTDTQYF. DNA for the CDR3: TGCAGTGCTAGACTGACTAGCGGGAGAACAGATACGCAGTATTTT.

In its sample, this clonotype was seen a few times. This chain joins TRBV25-1 and TRBJ1-2; D unclear. The V gene lost 3 bases and the J gene lost 6 bases, with 11 bases spanning the gap. CDR1 is MGHDK and CDR2 is SYGVNS in the germline V gene. The CDR3 runs 13 residues. The CDR3 spells CASSDSWGNGYTF. The DNA of the CDR3 is TGTGCCAGCAGTGATTCGTGGGGAAATGGCTACACCTTC.

The CDR3 sequence is CASSLAGVLHNEQFF. The DNA of the CDR3 is TGTGCCAGCAGCTTAGCGGGGGTCTTGCACAATGAGCAGTTCTTC. This chain joins TRBV7-9 and TRBJ2-1; D could derive from TRBD1 or TRBD2 (5 bases each). The CDR3 extends over 15 amino acids. The ends were cut back, 0 bases at V and 5 bases at J, with 11 bases in the middle. Germline CDR1 SEHNR, CDR2 FQNEAQ (reference sequence).

The table lists this clonotype with a few counts. The V call is TRBV5-1, the J call TRBJ2-2; 7 positions match TRBD1. The CDR3 is 14 residues long. CDR1 and CDR2 from the germline V gene are SGHRS and YFSETQ. The trim removed 0 bases at V and 5 bases at J, leaving 1 base unmatched. The CDR3 loop is CASSLEDRTGELFF. Here the CDR3 DNA reads TGCGCCAGCAGCTTGGAGGACAGGACCGGGGAGCTGTTTTTT.

A few counts support this clonotype. This rearrangement joins TRBV13 to TRBJ2-5, with D uncertain. Trimming removed 5 bases at V and 7 bases at J, with 23 bases between. The V gene's germline CDR1 is PRHDT and CDR2 FYEKMQ (reference sequence). This CDR3 is built from 16 residues. The CDR3, as DNA: TGTGCCAGCAGCCTGTATTCCAGTACTGCTCCCCGGACCCAGTACTTC. It codes for CASSLYSSTAPRTQYF.